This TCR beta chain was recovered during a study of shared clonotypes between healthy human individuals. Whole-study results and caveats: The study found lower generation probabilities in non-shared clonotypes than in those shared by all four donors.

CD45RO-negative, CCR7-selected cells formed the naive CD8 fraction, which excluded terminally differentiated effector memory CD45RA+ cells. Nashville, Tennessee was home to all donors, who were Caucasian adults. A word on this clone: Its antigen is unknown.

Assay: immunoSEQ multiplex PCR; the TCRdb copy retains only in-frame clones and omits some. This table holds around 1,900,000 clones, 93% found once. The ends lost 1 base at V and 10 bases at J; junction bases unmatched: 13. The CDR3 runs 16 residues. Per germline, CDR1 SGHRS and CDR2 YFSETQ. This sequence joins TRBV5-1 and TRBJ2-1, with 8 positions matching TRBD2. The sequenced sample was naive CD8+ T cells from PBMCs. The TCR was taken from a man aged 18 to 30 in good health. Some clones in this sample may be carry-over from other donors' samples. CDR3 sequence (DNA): TGCGCCAGCAGCTTGAAAGAGGGACTAGTTGGAAGCGAGCAGTTCTTC. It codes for CASSLKEGLVGSEQFF.